The 16 T cell receptor beta chains below were found in one sample sequenced in a study of cytomegalovirus exposure and HLA in healthy donors. The PCR contained 60 Vbeta and 13 Jbeta primers. The repertoire was sequenced with immunoSEQ multiplex PCR; TCRdb's copy has only in-frame clones and lacks some. The sample includes fewer than 140,000 clones, approximately 71% of them seen just once. The source material was PBMCs. The origin of the receptors is a man aged 40-55 years in good health and CMV-seronegative.

This clone occurred a few times. The chain couples TRBV5-1 to TRBJ2-3; no definite D call. This CDR3 region has 15 residues. Germline CDR1 and CDR2: SGHRS and YFSETQ. Trimming took 4 bases from V and 1 from J, leaving 13 bases between them. The CDR3 bases are TGCGCCAGCAGCCCGCTTCTAGACGGCACAGATACGCAGTATTTT. Translating gives CASSPLLDGTDTQYF. Full variable domain (missing parts from reference TRBV5-1 and TRBJ2-3): KAGVTQTPRYLIKTRGQQVTLSCSPISGHRSVSWYQQTPGQGLQFLFEYFSETQRNKGNFPGRFSGRQFSNSRSEMNVSTLELGDSALYLCASSPLLDGTDTQYFGPGTRLTVL.

The chain joins TRBV25-1 to TRBJ2-1; TRBD2 might be the D (5 bases). Germline-derived CDR1 and CDR2 are MGHDK and SYGVNS. The V gene lost 5 bases and the J gene lost 8 bases, with 13 bases spanning the gap. This CDR3 is 13 amino acids long. For the CDR3, the DNA is TGTGCCAGCAGTCCCCGGGGAATTGATGAGCAGTTCTTC. Its translation is CASSPRGIDEQFF.

The V gene is TRBV6-5, the J gene TRBJ2-5, with D possibly being TRBD1 (7 bases). Germline CDR1 reads MNHEY; CDR2 reads SVGAGI. This CDR3 contains 15 residues. Trimming stripped 6 bases from V and 4 bases from J, with 18 bases between. CDR3 in DNA: TGTGCCAGCAGCCCAGGGGGGTATCCGGGAGAGACCCAGTACTTC. This gives the protein CASSPGGYPGETQYF.

V usage is TRBV7-9 and J usage is TRBJ1-2; perhaps TRBD1 as D (6 bases). The CDR3 covers 14 residues. The germline V gene encodes CDR1 SEHNR and CDR2 FQNEAQ (reference sequence). Trimming stripped 0 bases from V and 8 bases from J, with 13 bases between. In DNA, the CDR3 is TGTGCCAGCAGCTTAGCGGGGCAGGGGATAGGCTACACCTTC. Residues: CASSLAGQGIGYTF.

This chain links TRBV5-6 with TRBJ1-5; no definite D call. The germline V gene encodes CDR1 SGHDT and CDR2 YYEEEE. Trimming pared 1 base from V and 0 bases from J, leaving 8 bases between. The CDR3 has 15 amino acids. The CDR3 loop reads CASSLWRISNQPQHF. The CDR3 DNA reads as TGTGCCAGCAGCTTGTGGCGGATTAGCAATCAGCCCCAGCATTTT.

The chain couples TRBV10-3 to TRBJ1-2, with D possibly being TRBD1 (5 bases). Germline V CDR1 and CDR2: ENHRY, SYGVKD. Trimming removed 0 bases from V and 3 bases from J, with 11 bases in between. CDR3 length: 15 amino acids. CDR3 loop: CAISESGGDYYGYTF. Here the CDR3 DNA reads TGTGCCATCAGTGAGTCGGGTGGGGACTACTATGGCTACACCTTC.

The V gene is TRBV6-5, the J gene TRBJ1-2; TRBD1 might be the D (6 bases). V was clipped by 4 bases and J by 8 bases, with 14 bases between them. Germline-derived CDR1 and CDR2 are MNHEY and SVGAGI. The CDR3 extends over 13 amino acids. Here the CDR3 DNA reads TGTGCCAGCAGTTCTAACAGGGAGGGAGGCTACACCTTC. Its translation: CASSSNREGGYTF.

The chain couples TRBV7-9 to TRBJ1-1; tentative D call: TRBD1 (6 bases). Germline V gives CDR1 SEHNR, CDR2 FQNEAQ (reference sequence). The V end lost 2 bases, the J end lost 1 base, and 17 bases lay between the germline ends. The CDR3 covers 17 residues. In DNA form, the CDR3 reads TGTGCCAGCAGCTTACGGTGGGTGGGGGCGCCGAACACTGAAGCTTTCTTT. Protein: CASSLRWVGAPNTEAFF.

The chain combines TRBV6-5 with TRBJ2-1; D may be TRBD2 (5 bases). In germline, CDR1 is MNHEY, CDR2 SVGAGI. Trimming took 4 bases from V and 6 from J, leaving 10 bases between them. This CDR3 spans 13 amino acids. CDR3 region: CASSWRRPNEQFF. In nucleotides, the CDR3 is TGTGCCAGCAGTTGGCGGAGGCCCAATGAGCAGTTCTTC.

CDR3 residues: CASRVDRSNQPQHF. As DNA, the CDR3 is TGTGCCAGCAGGGTTGACAGGTCGAATCAGCCCCAGCATTTT. The genes are TRBV28 and TRBJ1-5; a weak D match, TRBD1 (6 bases). The V end lost 6 bases, the J end lost 4 bases, and 13 bases lay between the germline ends. From germline, CDR1 is MDHEN and CDR2 SYDVKM. The CDR3 runs 14 residues.

V is TRBV14 and J is TRBJ1-2, with a tentative D call TRBD1 (6 bases). This CDR3 is 14 amino acids long. Germline CDR1 reads SGHDN; CDR2 reads FVKESK. V lost 4 bases and J 0 bases, leaving 9 bases between the germline ends. The CDR3: CASSPRTANYGYTF. In DNA form, the CDR3 reads TGTGCCAGCAGCCCGCGGACAGCTAACTATGGCTACACCTTC.

V usage is TRBV7-6 and J usage is TRBJ1-2; tentative D call: TRBD1 (6 bases). The CDR3 has 15 residues. Trimming stripped 3 bases from V and 2 bases from J, with 13 bases between. The germline V gene encodes CDR1 SGHVS and CDR2 FNYEAQ. CDR3 sequence: CASSFVAGANYGYTF. CDR3 DNA: TGTGCCAGCAGCTTCGTGGCAGGGGCAAACTATGGCTACACCTTC.

The chain joins TRBV7-9 to TRBJ2-1; 8 nucleotides line up with TRBD1. CDR3 size: 14 residues. Germline loops: CDR1 SEHNR, CDR2 FQNEAQ (reference sequence). After removal of 5 bases from V and 3 bases from J, the junction contained 3 bases not matched to a gene. The CDR3 spells CASSVGQDYNEQFF. DNA of the CDR3: TGTGCCAGCAGCGTGGGACAGGACTACAATGAGCAGTTCTTC.

The V call is TRBV5-1, the J call TRBJ2-1; 14 bases map to TRBD2. J was trimmed by 3 bases and V by 5 bases; bases with no gene match: 1. CDR3 length: 15 residues. Germline CDR1 and CDR2: SGHRS and YFSETQ. CDR3 loop: CASSGLAGGYNEQFF. The DNA for the CDR3 is TGCGCCAGCAGTGGACTAGCGGGGGGCTACAATGAGCAGTTCTTC.

The CDR3 region is CASSQRDFSGDTQYF. The CDR3 DNA sequence: TGCGCCAGCAGCCAGCGGGACTTTTCAGGAGATACGCAGTATTTT. This rearrangement joins TRBV4-1 to TRBJ2-3; a weak D match, TRBD2 (6 bases). The germline CDR1 and CDR2 sequences are MGHRA and YSYEKL. This CDR3 is built from 15 residues. With 3 bases removed from V and 5 bases from J, the gap between germline ends came to 15 bases.

This clone was found once. The chain employs TRBV7-5 and TRBJ1-1. TRBV7-5 is termed a pseudogene. There are 18 residues in the CDR3. The CDR3 here is CVRRAGGRRRRMNTEAFF. DNA of the CDR3: TGTGTCAGAAGGGCGGGCGGCAGGAGGAGGAGAATGAACACTGAAGCTTTCTTT.